This T cell receptor beta chain was sequenced in a study of blood T cell repertoires in COVID-19. The germline V gene has CDR1 LGHNA and CDR2 YNFKEQ. This CDR3 is 21 amino acids long. Losses at the gene ends were 1 base for V and 3 bases for J; bases not matched to a gene: 19. Only in-frame clones appear in the TCRdb table, and some are missing; sequencing was by immunoSEQ multiplex PCR. The repertoire has about 400,000 clones, 88% of them found once; the top ten carry around 2%. The origin of this receptor is a woman between 40 and 50 years old with acute COVID-19. V and J are TRBV4-2 and TRBJ2-5; 11 bases match TRBD2. The sequenced sample was PBMCs or T cells enriched from blood (not recorded which). The CDR3 loop reads CASSQVRSGASGGFPEETQYF. CDR3 in DNA: TGTGCCAGCAGCCAAGTAAGGTCCGGGGCTAGCGGGGGGTTCCCCGAAGAGACCCAGTACTTC.